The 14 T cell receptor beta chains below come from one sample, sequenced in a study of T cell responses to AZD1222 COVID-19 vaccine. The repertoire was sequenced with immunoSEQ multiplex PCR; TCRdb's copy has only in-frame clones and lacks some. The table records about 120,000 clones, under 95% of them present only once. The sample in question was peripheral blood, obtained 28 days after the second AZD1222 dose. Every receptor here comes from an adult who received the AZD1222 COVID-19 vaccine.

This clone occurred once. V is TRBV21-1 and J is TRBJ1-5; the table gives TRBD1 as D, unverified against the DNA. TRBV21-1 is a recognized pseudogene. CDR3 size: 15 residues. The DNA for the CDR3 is TGTGCCAGCCGGAGGTCAGGGGTAAGCAATCAGCCCCAGCATTTT. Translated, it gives CASRRSGVSNQPQHF.

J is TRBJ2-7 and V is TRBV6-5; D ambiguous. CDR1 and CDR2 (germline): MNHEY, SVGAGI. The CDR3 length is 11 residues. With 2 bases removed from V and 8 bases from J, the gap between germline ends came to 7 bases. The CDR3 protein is CASSYGPQQYF. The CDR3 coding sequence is TGTGCCAGCAGTTACGGCCCTCAGCAGTACTTC.

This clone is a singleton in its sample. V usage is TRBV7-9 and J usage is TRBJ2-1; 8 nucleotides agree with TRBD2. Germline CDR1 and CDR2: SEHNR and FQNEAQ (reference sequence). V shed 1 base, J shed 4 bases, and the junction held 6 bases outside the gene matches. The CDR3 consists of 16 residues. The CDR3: CASSLVGLAGYNEQFF. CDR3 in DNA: TGTGCCAGCAGCTTAGTCGGGCTAGCGGGTTACAATGAGCAGTTCTTC.

In nucleotides, the CDR3 is TGTGCCAGCAGCTTTGTAAGCGGGGTCTCCTACAATGAGCAGTTCTTC. Protein: CASSFVSGVSYNEQFF. The chain joins TRBV7-6 to TRBJ2-1, with TRBD2 identical over 7 bases. Trimming took 3 bases from V and 0 from J; bases not matched to a gene: 5. The germline V gene encodes CDR1 SGHVS and CDR2 FNYEAQ. The CDR3 runs 16 residues.

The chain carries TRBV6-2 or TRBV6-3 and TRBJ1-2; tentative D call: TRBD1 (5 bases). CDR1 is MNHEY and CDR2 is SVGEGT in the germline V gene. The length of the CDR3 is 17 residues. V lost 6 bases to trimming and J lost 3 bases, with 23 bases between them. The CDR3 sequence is CASSPDSLTARDYGYTF. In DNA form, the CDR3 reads TGTGCCAGCAGCCCCGACAGTCTTACAGCTCGAGACTATGGCTACACCTTC.

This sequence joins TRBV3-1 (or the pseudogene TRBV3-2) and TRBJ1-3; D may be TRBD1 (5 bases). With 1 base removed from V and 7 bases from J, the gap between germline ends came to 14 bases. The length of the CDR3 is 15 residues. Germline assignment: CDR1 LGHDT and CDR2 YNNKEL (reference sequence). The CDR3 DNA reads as TGTGCCAGCAGCCAAGTTTTGGGCAGGGTGAACACCATATATTTT. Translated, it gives CASSQVLGRVNTIYF.

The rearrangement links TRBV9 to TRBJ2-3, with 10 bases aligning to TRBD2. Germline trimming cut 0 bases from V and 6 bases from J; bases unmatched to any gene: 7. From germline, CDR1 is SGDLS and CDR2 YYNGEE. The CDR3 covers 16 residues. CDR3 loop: CASSVASGLAVDTQYF. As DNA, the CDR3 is TGTGCCAGCAGCGTAGCTTCAGGACTAGCGGTCGATACGCAGTATTTT. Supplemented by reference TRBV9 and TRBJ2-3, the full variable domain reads DSGVTQTPKHLITATGQRVTLRCSPRSGDLSVYWYQQSLDQGLQFLIQYYNGEERAKGNILERFSAQQFPDLHSELNLSSLELGDSALYFCASSVASGLAVDTQYFGPGTRLTVL.

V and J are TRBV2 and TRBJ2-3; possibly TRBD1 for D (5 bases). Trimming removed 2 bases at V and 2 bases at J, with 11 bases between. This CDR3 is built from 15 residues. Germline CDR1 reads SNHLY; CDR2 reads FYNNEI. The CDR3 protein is CASSEWQGFTDTQYF. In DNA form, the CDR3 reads TGTGCCAGCAGTGAATGGCAGGGTTTCACAGATACGCAGTATTTT.

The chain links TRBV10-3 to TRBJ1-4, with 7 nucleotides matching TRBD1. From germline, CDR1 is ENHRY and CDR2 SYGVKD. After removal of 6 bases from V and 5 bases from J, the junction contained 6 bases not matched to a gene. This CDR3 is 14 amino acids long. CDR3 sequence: CAISDTGVNEKLFF. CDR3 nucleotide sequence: TGTGCCATCAGCGATACAGGGGTAAATGAAAAACTGTTTTTT.

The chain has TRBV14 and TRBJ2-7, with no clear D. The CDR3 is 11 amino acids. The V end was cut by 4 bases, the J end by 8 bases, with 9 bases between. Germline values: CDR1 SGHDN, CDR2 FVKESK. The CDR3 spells CASSPGVKQYF. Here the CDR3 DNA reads TGTGCCAGCAGCCCAGGAGTTAAGCAGTACTTC.

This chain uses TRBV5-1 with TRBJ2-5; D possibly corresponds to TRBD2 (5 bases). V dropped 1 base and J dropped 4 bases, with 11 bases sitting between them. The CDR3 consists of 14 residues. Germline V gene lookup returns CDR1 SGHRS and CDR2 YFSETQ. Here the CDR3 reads CASSLNRGRETQYF. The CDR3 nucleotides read TGCGCCAGCAGCTTGAACCGAGGGAGAGAGACCCAGTACTTC. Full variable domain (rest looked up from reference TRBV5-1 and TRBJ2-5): KAGVTQTPRYLIKTRGQQVTLSCSPISGHRSVSWYQQTPGQGLQFLFEYFSETQRNKGNFPGRFSGRQFSNSRSEMNVSTLELGDSALYLCASSLNRGRETQYFGPGTRLLVL.

The CDR3 here is CASGGGTEAFF. The CDR3 bases are TGTGCCAGTGGGGGGGGCACTGAAGCTTTCTTT. The chain couples TRBV9 to TRBJ1-1; tentative D call: TRBD1 (5 bases). Trimming removed 8 bases at V and 4 bases at J, with 9 bases between. CDR1 and CDR2 from the germline V gene are SGDLS and YYNGEE. The length of the CDR3 is 11 residues.

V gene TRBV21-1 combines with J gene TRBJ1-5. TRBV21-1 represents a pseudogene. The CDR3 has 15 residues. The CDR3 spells CASSNAESVNQPQHF. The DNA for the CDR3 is TGTGCCAGCAGCAACGCGGAGTCGGTCAATCAGCCCCAGCATTTT.

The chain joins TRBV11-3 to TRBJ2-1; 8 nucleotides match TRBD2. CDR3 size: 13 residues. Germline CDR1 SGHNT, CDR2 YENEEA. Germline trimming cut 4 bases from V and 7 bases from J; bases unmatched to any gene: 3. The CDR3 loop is CASSSPGGNEQFF. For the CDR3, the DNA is TGTGCCAGCAGCTCCCCGGGGGGGAATGAGCAGTTCTTC. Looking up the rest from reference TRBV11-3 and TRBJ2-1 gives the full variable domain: EAGVVQSPRYKIIEKKQPVAFWCNPISGHNTLYWYLQNLGQGPELLIRYENEEAVDDSQLPKDRFSAERLKGVDSTLKIQPAELGDSAVYLCASSSPGGNEQFFGPGTRLTVL.